The entry below describes one T cell receptor (beta chain). Some clones are missing from TCRdb's copy, which holds only in-frame ones; the method was immunoSEQ multiplex PCR. Of about 110,000 clones in the sample, more than 70% are singletons; the top ten hold roughly 4.3%. The data were taken from a study of blood T cell repertoires in COVID-19. Study background: T cells, B-cell-depleted T cells, or PBMCs provided the cDNA or gDNA that served as material.

Germline V gene lookup returns CDR1 LNHNV and CDR2 YYDKDF (reference sequence). With V trimmed by 0 bases and J by 4 bases, 7 bases remained unmatched. This CDR3 contains 16 residues. Material for sequencing was peripheral blood. The clonotype originates from a human donor in a cohort sampled during active COVID-19. The chain uses TRBV15 and TRBJ2-5; 8 nucleotides align to TRBD1. The CDR3 loop reads CATSRDTGGAGETQYF. The CDR3 DNA reads as TGTGCCACCAGCAGAGATACAGGGGGAGCGGGAGAGACCCAGTACTTC.